Shown below are 25 T cell receptor beta chains from a single sample sequenced in a study of blood T cell repertoires in COVID-19. The protocol was immunoSEQ multiplex PCR, while the TCRdb copy is restricted to in-frame clones and leaves out a portion. Here the sample spans about 140,000 clones, about 86% being singletons. The sequenced sample was peripheral blood. These receptors originate from an older woman with acute or convalescent COVID-19.

The chain links TRBV7-2 to TRBJ1-1; 8 nucleotides align to TRBD1. CDR3 length: 16 residues. Germline V gives CDR1 SGHTA, CDR2 FQGNSA. V shed 4 bases and J 0 bases; nucleotides not matched to a gene: 7. As DNA, the CDR3 is TGTGCCAGCAGCTCCCAGGGGGCGGGAATGAACACTGAAGCTTTCTTT. The encoded protein is CASSSQGAGMNTEAFF. The full variable domain, completed using reference TRBV7-2 and TRBJ1-1, is GAGVSQSPSNKVTEKGKDVELRCDPISGHTALYWYRQSLGQGLEFLIYFQGNSAPDKSGLPSDRFSAERTGGSVSTLTIQRTQQEDSAVYLCASSSQGAGMNTEAFFGQGTRLTVV.

This clone was counted between two and nine times. The genes are TRBV7-9 and TRBJ1-4; 11 bases map to TRBD1. CDR3 size: 18 residues. Germline V lookup: CDR1 SEHNR, CDR2 FQNEAQ (reference sequence). After removal of 0 bases from V and 3 bases from J, the junction contained 6 bases not matched to a gene. The CDR3 loop is CASSLALGQGAANEKLFF. As DNA, the CDR3 is TGTGCCAGCAGCTTAGCGCTAGGACAGGGGGCAGCTAATGAAAAACTGTTTTTT.

The genes are TRBV7-2 and TRBJ2-1; tentatively, D is TRBD2 (6 bases). Trimming removed 5 bases from V and 4 bases from J, with 21 bases in between. The CDR3 has 17 residues. Germline CDR1 SGHTA, CDR2 FQGNSA. For the CDR3, the DNA is TGTGCCAGCAGCACCATGACGGGGGATTATGCGTACAATGAGCAGTTCTTC. It yields the protein CASSTMTGDYAYNEQFF.

With regard to this clone: At one of its ends the junction is not consistent with the germline gene, which may arise from a read error. The V gene is TRBV11-2, the J gene TRBJ2-1; the D is unclear. CDR3 size: 12 residues. Per germline, CDR1 SGHAT and CDR2 FQNNGV. The CDR3: CASSFTYHEQFF. For the CDR3, the DNA is TGTGCCAGCAGCTTTACCTACCATGAGCAGTTCTTC.

This chain uses TRBV2 with TRBJ1-4; 9 bases are shared with TRBD1. Germline CDR1 is SNHLY and CDR2 is FYNNEI. V lost 4 bases and J lost 7; bases outside the gene matches: 10. The CDR3 loop spans 16 amino acids. This CDR3 is CASSVESGTGTEKLFF. Here the CDR3 DNA reads TGTGCCAGCAGTGTGGAATCCGGGACAGGGACTGAAAAACTGTTTTTT.

This chain links TRBV11-1 with TRBJ1-2; D is ambiguous. Germline V gives CDR1 SGHAT, CDR2 FQDESV (reference sequence). V was trimmed by 8 bases and J by 0 bases, leaving 13 bases between them. This CDR3 contains 14 residues. The CDR3 region is CASSGGISNYGYTF. The CDR3 DNA is TGTGCCAGCTCTGGAGGGATCTCTAACTATGGCTACACCTTC.

The V gene is TRBV18, the J gene TRBJ2-7; 7 positions agree with TRBD1. The J segment lost 3 bases and the V segment lost 3 bases, leaving 14 bases of the junction unmatched. Germline-derived CDR1 and CDR2 are KGHSH and LQKENI. The CDR3 runs to 17 residues. As DNA, the CDR3 is TGTGCCAGCTCACCTTCAGGACGGGTGGGACAGCGCTACGAGCAGTACTTC. Protein product: CASSPSGRVGQRYEQYF.

The chain recombines TRBV12-3 or TRBV12-4 with TRBJ2-2, with D perhaps TRBD1 (5 bases). This CDR3 is built from 13 residues. The V and J ends lost 5 bases and 2 bases respectively, with 6 bases between them. In nucleotides, the CDR3 is TGTGCCAGCAGTCAGGGAAACACCGGGGAGCTGTTTTTT. This sequence encodes CASSQGNTGELFF.

The rearrangement uses TRBV19 and TRBJ2-1; a possible D gene is TRBD2 (7 bases). This CDR3 has 15 residues. The germline gives CDR1 LNHDA, CDR2 SQIVND (reference sequence). Trimming shortened V by 3 bases and J by 4 bases, and 13 bases separated the two germline ends. CDR3 protein: CASSIVGGPYNEQFF. CDR3 DNA: TGTGCCAGTAGTATTGTGGGGGGGCCGTACAATGAGCAGTTCTTC.

V usage is TRBV6-5 and J usage is TRBJ1-2, with unresolved D. CDR1 MNHEY and CDR2 SVGAGI come from the germline V gene. This CDR3 spans 14 amino acids. The germline V and J ends were trimmed by 6 bases and 4 bases, with 15 bases remaining between them. CDR3: CASSPGVPIYGYTF. The CDR3 coding sequence is TGTGCCAGCAGCCCCGGGGTCCCCATCTATGGCTACACCTTC.

The rearrangement joins TRBV11-2 to TRBJ2-3, with TRBD2 matching 7 bases. Looked up from germline, CDR1 is SGHAT and CDR2 is FQNNGV. The CDR3 sequence is 16 residues long. Trimming removed 1 base from V and 0 bases from J; junction bases left unmatched: 4. In DNA form, the CDR3 reads TGTGCCAGCAGCTTAGCCGGAGCGGGGAGCACAGATACGCAGTATTTT. Translating it yields CASSLAGAGSTDTQYF.

This sequence joins TRBV5-4 and TRBJ2-5, with TRBD2 matching 16 bases. Looked up from germline, CDR1 is SGHNT and CDR2 is YYREEE (reference sequence). CDR3 length: 17 amino acids. J was trimmed by 5 bases and V by 2 bases; bases with no gene match: 6. The CDR3 loop reads CASSFQGLAGGRETQYF. CDR3 DNA sequence: TGTGCCAGCAGCTTCCAGGGACTAGCGGGGGGGAGGGAGACCCAGTACTTC.

The chain combines TRBV7-8 with TRBJ1-4, with 7 bases aligning to TRBD1. The germline V gene has CDR1 SGHVS and CDR2 FQNEAQ. The CDR3 loop spans 14 amino acids. The junction had 6 bases not matched to a gene; V was cut back by 5 bases and J by 6 bases. CDR3 protein: CASSPGDRDEKLFF. CDR3 DNA: TGTGCCAGCAGCCCGGGGGACAGAGATGAAAAACTGTTTTTT.

The gene calls are TRBV6-5 and TRBJ2-6, with D possibly being TRBD1 (5 bases). Germline-derived CDR1 and CDR2 are MNHEY and SVGAGI. CDR3 length equals 15 residues. Trimming shortened V by 8 bases and J by 0 bases, and 11 bases separated the two germline ends. The CDR3 DNA sequence: TGTGCCAGCGGACAAATGTTCTCTGGGGCCAACGTCCTGACTTTC. This sequence encodes CASGQMFSGANVLTF.

V usage is TRBV9 and J usage is TRBJ2-2, with 7 bases that match TRBD2. The length of the CDR3 is 14 residues. Germline V lookup: CDR1 SGDLS, CDR2 YYNGEE. The trim removed 4 bases at V and 7 bases at J, leaving 7 bases unmatched. The DNA for the CDR3 is TGTGCCAGCAGCAACGGGGGGTCGGGCGGGGAGCTGTTTTTT. It encodes CASSNGGSGGELFF.

V gene TRBV7-2 combines with J gene TRBJ1-3; maybe TRBD1 (5 bases). V lost 6 bases to trimming and J lost 0 bases, with 12 bases between them. Germline loops: CDR1 SGHTA, CDR2 FQGNSA. This CDR3 is built from 15 residues. DNA of the CDR3: TGTGCCAGCAGGTTGACAGCTGACTCTGGAAACACCATATATTTT. Translated, it gives CASRLTADSGNTIYF.

This chain uses TRBV24-1 with TRBJ1-1; no firm D call. CDR1 and CDR2 from the germline V gene are KGHDR and SFDVKD. V lost 4 bases and J 10 bases, leaving 15 bases between the germline ends. The CDR3 covers 13 residues. CDR3 sequence reads: CATSESSSEVAFF. CDR3 sequence (DNA): TGTGCCACCAGTGAGTCAAGCTCCGAGGTAGCTTTCTTT.

The V gene is TRBV6-2 or TRBV6-3, the J gene TRBJ2-1; 9 nucleotides line up with TRBD1. V lost 4 bases and J lost 7; bases outside the gene matches: 5. CDR1 and CDR2 from the germline V gene are MNHEY and SVGEGT. This CDR3 is built from 14 residues. Written as DNA, the CDR3 is TGTGCCAGCAGTTTCGGGACAGGGTGGAATGAGCAGTTCTTC. It codes for CASSFGTGWNEQFF.

The chain recombines TRBV5-4 with TRBJ1-5; possible D gene TRBD1, 5 bases. CDR1 and CDR2 (germline): SGHNT, YYREEE (reference sequence). The V gene lost 2 bases and the J gene lost 3 bases, with 9 bases spanning the gap. The CDR3 is 14 residues long. This chain's CDR3 is CASSFPGVNQPQHF. The CDR3 DNA is TGTGCCAGCAGCTTCCCGGGGGTCAATCAGCCCCAGCATTTT.

J is TRBJ2-7 and V is TRBV6-2 or TRBV6-3, with D hard to call. CDR1 is MNHEY and CDR2 is SVGEGT in the germline V gene. Trimming removed 2 bases from V and 4 bases from J, with 6 bases in between. The CDR3 covers 12 residues. This CDR3 is CASSYRRYEQYF. CDR3 DNA: TGTGCCAGCAGTTACCGCCGGTACGAGCAGTACTTC.

This chain joins TRBV29-1 and TRBJ1-1; D may be TRBD1 (5 bases). Germline assignment: CDR1 SQVTM and CDR2 ANQGSEA. Trimming took 5 bases from V and 5 from J, leaving 9 bases between them. There are 11 residues in the CDR3. Written as DNA, the CDR3 is TGCAGCGTTCGCAGGGCGACTGAAGCTTTCTTT. Translating gives CSVRRATEAFF.

The chain is built from TRBV28 and TRBJ2-7; 9 bases map to TRBD1. Looked up from germline, CDR1 is MDHEN and CDR2 is SYDVKM. J was trimmed by 1 base and V by 1 base; bases with no gene match: 5. This CDR3 contains 16 residues. The CDR3 DNA is TGTGCCAGCAGTTTATACGGGACAGGGAATTCCTACGAGCAGTACTTC. This sequence encodes CASSLYGTGNSYEQYF.

The chain employs TRBV19 and TRBJ2-3; D unclear. V shed 3 bases and J shed 3 bases, with 7 bases lying between them. The germline gives CDR1 LNHDA, CDR2 SQIVND (reference sequence). The CDR3 covers 13 residues. The CDR3 DNA follows: TGTGCCAGTAGTATTGAGTCGACAGATACGCAGTATTTT. Encoded protein: CASSIESTDTQYF.

The chain carries TRBV5-1 and TRBJ2-3; 10 nucleotides match TRBD2. Looked up from germline, CDR1 is SGHRS and CDR2 is YFSETQ. V gave up 1 base and J gave up 2 bases; unmatched junction bases: 4. The CDR3 length is 16 residues. This chain's CDR3 is CASSLTSGAPTDTQYF. CDR3 sequence (DNA): TGCGCCAGCAGCTTGACTAGCGGGGCGCCCACAGATACGCAGTATTTT.

The chain employs TRBV4-1 and TRBJ1-1, with unresolved D. V lost 0 bases, J lost 0 bases, and 11 bases lay in between. The length of the CDR3 is 16 residues. The V gene's germline CDR1 is MGHRA and CDR2 YSYEKL. The DNA of the CDR3 is TGCGCCAGCAGCCAAGACCGGAGCTCAGTGAACACTGAAGCTTTCTTT. It yields the protein CASSQDRSSVNTEAFF.